The source of this TCR beta chain is a study of memory CD4+ T cells and cytomegalovirus serostatus. Overall study: Of the healthy Belgian adults, several were CMV seropositive and 20 to 30 seronegative. General study results and limits: CD4+ memory repertoires contained about 40% of the roughly 160 reported CMV TCRbeta sequences.

In the authors' methods: After removing out-of-frame reads, 2 million to 2.5 million distinct TCRbeta sequences remained. The protocol was immunoSEQ multiplex PCR, while the TCRdb copy is restricted to in-frame clones and leaves out a portion. V, J and clone size reflect that table, while D and trimming were determined from the DNA. This sample carries around 88,000 clones, 75% to 90% of them seen once, and the ten largest clones take approximately 4%. Remarks on this clone: The antigen is undetermined.

V was clipped by 5 bases and J by 4 bases, with 12 bases between them. CDR1 is LNHDA and CDR2 is SQIVND in the germline V gene (reference sequence). This CDR3 is 14 amino acids long. Single viable CD3+CD4+CD8-CD45RO+ cells were sorted as the memory CD4+ T cells. The clonotype originates from an adult in good health and CMV-seropositive. Sequenced sample: memory CD4+ T cells from blood. The rearrangement joins TRBV19 to TRBJ2-1; possibly TRBD1 for D (6 bases). The CDR3 sequence: CASSPADRYNEQFF. The CDR3 nucleotides are TGTGCCAGTAGTCCCGCGGACAGATACAATGAGCAGTTCTTC.